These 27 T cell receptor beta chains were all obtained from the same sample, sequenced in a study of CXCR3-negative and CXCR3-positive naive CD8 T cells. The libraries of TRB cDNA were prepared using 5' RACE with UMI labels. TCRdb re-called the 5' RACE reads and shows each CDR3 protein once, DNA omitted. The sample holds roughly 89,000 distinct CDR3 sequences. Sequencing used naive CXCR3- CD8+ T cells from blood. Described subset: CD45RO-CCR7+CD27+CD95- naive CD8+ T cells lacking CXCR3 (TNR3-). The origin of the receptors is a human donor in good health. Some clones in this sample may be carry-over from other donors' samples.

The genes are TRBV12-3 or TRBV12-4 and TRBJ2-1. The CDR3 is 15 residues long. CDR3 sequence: CASSLTRSSYNEQFF.

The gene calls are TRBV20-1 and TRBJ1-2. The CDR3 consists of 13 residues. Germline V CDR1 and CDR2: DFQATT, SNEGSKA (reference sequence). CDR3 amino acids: CSARTGLVYGYTF.

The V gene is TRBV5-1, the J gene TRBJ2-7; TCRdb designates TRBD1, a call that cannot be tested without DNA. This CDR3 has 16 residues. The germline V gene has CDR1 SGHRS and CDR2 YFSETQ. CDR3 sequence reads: CAGSLATGENDYEQYF.

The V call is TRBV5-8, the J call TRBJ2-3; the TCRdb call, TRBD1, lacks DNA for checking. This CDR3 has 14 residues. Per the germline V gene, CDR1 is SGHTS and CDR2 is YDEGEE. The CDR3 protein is CASSGRTGLHTQYF.

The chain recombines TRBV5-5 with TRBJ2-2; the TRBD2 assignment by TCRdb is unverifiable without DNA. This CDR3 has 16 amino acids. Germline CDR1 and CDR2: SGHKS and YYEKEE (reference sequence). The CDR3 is CASSLVAGGLYGELFF. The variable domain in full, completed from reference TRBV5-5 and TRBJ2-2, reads DAGVTQSPTHLIKTRGQQVTLRCSPISGHKSVSWYQQVLGQGPQFIFQYYEKEERGRGNFPDRFSARQFPNYSSELNVNALLLGDSALYLCASSLVAGGLYGELFFGEGSRLTVL.

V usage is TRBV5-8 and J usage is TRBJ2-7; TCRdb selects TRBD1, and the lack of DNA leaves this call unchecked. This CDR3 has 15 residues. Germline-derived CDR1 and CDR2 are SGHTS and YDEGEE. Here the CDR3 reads CASSPGTGLSYEQYF.

The CDR3 is CSVGIAGEDYNEQFF. This rearrangement joins TRBV29-1 to TRBJ2-1; TCRdb gives TRBD2 as the D gene, but with no DNA this cannot be confirmed. Germline CDR1 SQVTM, CDR2 ANQGSEA. The CDR3 is made up of 15 amino acids.

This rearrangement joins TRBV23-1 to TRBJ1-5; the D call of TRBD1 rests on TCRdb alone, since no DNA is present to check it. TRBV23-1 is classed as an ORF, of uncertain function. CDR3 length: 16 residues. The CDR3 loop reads CASRIYRGRGDQPQHF.

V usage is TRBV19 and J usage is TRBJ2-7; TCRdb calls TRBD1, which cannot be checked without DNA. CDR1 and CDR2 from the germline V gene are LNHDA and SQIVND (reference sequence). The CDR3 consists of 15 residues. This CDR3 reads CATLAWTGTGYEQYF.

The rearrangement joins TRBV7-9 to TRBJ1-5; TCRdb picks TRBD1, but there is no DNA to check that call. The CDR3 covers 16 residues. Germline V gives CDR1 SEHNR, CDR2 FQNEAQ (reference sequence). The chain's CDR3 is CASSGDLTRSNQPQHF.

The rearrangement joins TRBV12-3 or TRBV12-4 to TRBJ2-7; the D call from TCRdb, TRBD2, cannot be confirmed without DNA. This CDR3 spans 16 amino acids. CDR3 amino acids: CASKGTSGSTTYEQYF.

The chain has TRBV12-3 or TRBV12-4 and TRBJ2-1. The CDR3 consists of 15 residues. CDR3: CASSERTSSYNEQFF.

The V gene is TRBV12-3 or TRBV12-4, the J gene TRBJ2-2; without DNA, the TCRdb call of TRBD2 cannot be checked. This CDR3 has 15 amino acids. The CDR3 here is CASRSGLANTGELFF.

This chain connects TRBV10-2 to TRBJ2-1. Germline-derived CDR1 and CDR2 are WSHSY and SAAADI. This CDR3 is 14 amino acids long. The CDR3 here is CASSDGSAYNEQFF.

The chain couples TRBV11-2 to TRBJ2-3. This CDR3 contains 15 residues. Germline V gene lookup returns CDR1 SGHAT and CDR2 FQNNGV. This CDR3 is CASSPTFSFGDTQYF. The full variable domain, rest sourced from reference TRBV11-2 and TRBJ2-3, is EAGVAQSPRYKIIEKRQSVAFWCNPISGHATLYWYQQILGQGPKLLIQFQNNGVVDDSQLPKDRFSAERLKGVDSTLKIQPAKLEDSAVYLCASSPTFSFGDTQYFGPGTRLTVL.

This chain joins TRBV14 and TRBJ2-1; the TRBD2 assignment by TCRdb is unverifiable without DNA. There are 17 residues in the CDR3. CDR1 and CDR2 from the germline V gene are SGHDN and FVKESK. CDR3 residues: CASSRRTSGKSYNEQFF. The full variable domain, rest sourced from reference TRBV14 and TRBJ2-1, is EAGVTQFPSHSVIEKGQTVTLRCDPISGHDNLYWYRRVMGKEIKFLLHFVKESKQDESGMPNNRFLAERTGGTYSTLKVQPAELEDSGVYFCASSRRTSGKSYNEQFFGPGTRLTVL.

The CDR3 sequence: CASSLGGAGTDTQYF. The chain links TRBV12-3 or TRBV12-4 to TRBJ2-3; lacking DNA, the TRBD2 call made by TCRdb goes unchecked. The CDR3 has 15 amino acids.

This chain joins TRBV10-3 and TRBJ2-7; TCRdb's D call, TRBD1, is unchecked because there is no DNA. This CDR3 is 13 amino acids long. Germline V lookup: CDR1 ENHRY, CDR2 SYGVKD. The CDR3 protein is CAIGGESSYERYF.

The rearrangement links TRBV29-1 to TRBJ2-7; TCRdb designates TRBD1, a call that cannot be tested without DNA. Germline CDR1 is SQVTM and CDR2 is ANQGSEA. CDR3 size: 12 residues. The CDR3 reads CSVETGGYEQYF.

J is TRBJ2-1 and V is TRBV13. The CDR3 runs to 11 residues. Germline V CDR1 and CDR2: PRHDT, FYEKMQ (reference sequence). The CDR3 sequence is CASSMDNEQFF.

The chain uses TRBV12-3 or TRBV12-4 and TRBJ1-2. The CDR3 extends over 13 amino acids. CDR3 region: CASSETEDYGYTF.

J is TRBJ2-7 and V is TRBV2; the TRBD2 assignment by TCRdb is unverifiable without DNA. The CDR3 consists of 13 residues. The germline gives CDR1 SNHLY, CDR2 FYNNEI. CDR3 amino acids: CASSEGGHYEQYF. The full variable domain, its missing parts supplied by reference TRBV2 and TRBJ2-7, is EPEVTQTPSHQVTQMGQEVILRCVPISNHLYFYWYRQILGQKVEFLVSFYNNEISEKSEIFDDQFSVERPDGSNFTLKIRSTKLEDSAMYFCASSEGGHYEQYFGPGTRLTVT.

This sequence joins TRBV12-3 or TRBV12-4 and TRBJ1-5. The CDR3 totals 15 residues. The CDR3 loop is CASSFGLRSNQPQHF.

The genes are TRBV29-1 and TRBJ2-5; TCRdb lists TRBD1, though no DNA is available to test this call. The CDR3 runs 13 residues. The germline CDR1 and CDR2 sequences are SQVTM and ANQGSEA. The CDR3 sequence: CSVGQPWGETQYF.

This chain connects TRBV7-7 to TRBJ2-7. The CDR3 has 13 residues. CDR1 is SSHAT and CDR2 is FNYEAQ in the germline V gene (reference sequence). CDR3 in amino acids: CASSLRRDVEQYF.

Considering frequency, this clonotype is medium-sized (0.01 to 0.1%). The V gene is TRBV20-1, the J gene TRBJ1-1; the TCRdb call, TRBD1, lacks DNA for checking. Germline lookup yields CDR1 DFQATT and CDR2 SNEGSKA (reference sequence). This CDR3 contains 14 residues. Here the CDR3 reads CSAFPTDSNTEAFF.

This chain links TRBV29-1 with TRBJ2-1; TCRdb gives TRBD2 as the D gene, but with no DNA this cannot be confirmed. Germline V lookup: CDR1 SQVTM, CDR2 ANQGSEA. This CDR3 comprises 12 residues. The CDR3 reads CSVPLLAGEQFF.